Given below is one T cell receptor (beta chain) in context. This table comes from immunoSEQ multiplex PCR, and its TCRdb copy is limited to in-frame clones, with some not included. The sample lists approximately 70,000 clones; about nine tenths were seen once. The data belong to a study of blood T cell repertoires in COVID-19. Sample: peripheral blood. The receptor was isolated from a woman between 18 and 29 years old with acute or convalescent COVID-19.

The CDR3 region has the DNA TGTGCCAGCAGTTCCCGACTAGCGGGGGCGAACACCGGGGAGCTGTTTTTT. Its translation is CASSSRLAGANTGELFF. The J gene is TRBJ2-2, the V gene TRBV27; 12 bases map to TRBD2. Germline CDR1 is MNHEY and CDR2 is SMNVEV (reference sequence). Trimming cost V 4 bases and J 0 bases; bases outside gene matches: 3. The CDR3 runs 17 residues.